This T cell receptor beta chain emerged from a study of T cells after yellow fever vaccination (dated by TCRdb to between 2018 and 2020). Notes on the research overall: The SMART-Seq v4 Ultra Low Input RNA kit was used to prepare libraries from fractions with low cell numbers. To follow T-cell clones before and after primary and booster YFV17D yellow fever vaccination, bulk TCR alpha and beta repertoires were sequenced over time. Two healthy male donors, one aged 18 to 30 and one aged 30 to 39 years, were included in the cohort. Blood was drawn at multiple timepoints before and after primary and secondary immunization, with bulk PBMC replicates and cell subsets isolated. What the work shows at the level of the full study, not this receptor alone: A small fraction of clonotypes appeared in both the CD4 and CD8 compartments, likely as a result of convergent recombination. Only a couple of donors were included in the study, so the extent to which the findings can be generalized is limited. The secondary T-cell response was weaker than the primary response but faster, peaking on day 5 instead of day 15. Most clones expanded after primary vaccination were re-detected after the booster (around 96% of CD4 and approximately 85% of CD8), suggesting broad memory maintenance. Computational filtering was required because FACS-sorted repertoires could contain abundant contaminating clonotypes from the bulk population.

Taken from the germline V gene, the CDR1 and CDR2 loops are SGDLS and YYNGEE. V drops 0 bases and J drops 6 bases, leaving 21 bases in between. From its cysteine to its phenylalanine, the CDR3 spans 17 amino acids. Kept here is only the CDR3 DNA, which spans 51 bases and is read in frame from base 1. TCR cDNA was synthesized by 5'RACE template switching, through which a universal primer site and unique molecular identifiers were introduced. cDNA synthesis was primed from both the TCR alpha and TCR beta constant segments. Library amplification used two PCR steps, and the second PCR step added sample barcodes and sequencing adapters. Sequencing of libraries was done on Illumina HiSeq 2500 (2x100 bp) or NovaSeq (2x150 bp). The paper's processing steps were these. Reads were demultiplexed and collapsed into UMI consensus sequences with MIGEC, and V(D)J alignment was performed with MiXCR. Clonotypes responding to the vaccine were identified with edgeR on replicate PBMC samples, with the criteria of FDR below 0.01 and a log2 fold change above 5 up to day 15. Each bulk clonotype received a CD4 or CD8 identity based on whether the sequenced CD4 or CD8 repertoire contained that clonotype at higher abundance. The public reads were reprocessed in TCRdb via fastp at Q25 and MiXCR, keeping in-frame beta chains. Under each unique CDR3 protein, matching rows form one entry showing the most common genes and DNA. The V and J calls follow TCRdb's processing rather than the paper's. This sample comprises 300,000 to 400,000 distinct CDR3 sequences, 7.5% to 9% of them detected only once. The ten largest account for 15% to 20% of the sample.

This clonotype appeared a few times. This clone's antigen is unknown. No much larger clone is present one base from it, and per-base qualities are unavailable. The treatment or condition label, as the study defines it: live attenuated yellow fever vaccine strain. At each blood-draw timepoint, two biological replicates of bulk PBMCs were obtained. A standard Ficoll-Paque protocol was used to isolate PBMCs from peripheral blood. RNA was extracted with TriZol from bulk PBMCs, CD4 and CD8 fractions, and dextramer-positive and dextramer-negative fractions. The clonotype originates from a man between 18 and 29 years old who received the YFV17D yellow fever vaccine. This chain is built from TRBV9 and TRBJ1-1; a weak D assignment points to TRBD1 (5 bases agree). Source: PBMCs, taken on the day of the first yellow fever vaccination. The CDR3 amino acid sequence is: CASSVEPTYARGAEAFF. The sequenced DNA is TGTGCCAGCAGCGTAGAGCCGACCTACGCAAGAGGGGCTGAAGCTTTCTTT.